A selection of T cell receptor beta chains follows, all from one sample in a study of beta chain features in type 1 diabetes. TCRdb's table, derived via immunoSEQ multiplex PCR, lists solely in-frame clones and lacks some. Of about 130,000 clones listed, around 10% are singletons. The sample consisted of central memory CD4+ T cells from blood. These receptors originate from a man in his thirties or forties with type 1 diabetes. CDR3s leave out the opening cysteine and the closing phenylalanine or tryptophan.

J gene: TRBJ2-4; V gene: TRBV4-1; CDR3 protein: ASSQTPAGLAKNIQY
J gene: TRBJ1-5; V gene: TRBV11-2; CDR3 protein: ASSLDGQPNQPQH
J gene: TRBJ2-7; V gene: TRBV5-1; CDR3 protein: ASSSSSGFYEQY
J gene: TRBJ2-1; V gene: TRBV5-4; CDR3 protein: ASSLDAGRGNEQF
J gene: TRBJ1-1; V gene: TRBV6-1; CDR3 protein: ASSVDSGTEAF
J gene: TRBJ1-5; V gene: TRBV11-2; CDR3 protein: ASSLRADSSNQPQH
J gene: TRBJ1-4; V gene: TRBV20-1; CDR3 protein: SADAREKLF
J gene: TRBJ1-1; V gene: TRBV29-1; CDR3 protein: SVVRTGRNTEAF
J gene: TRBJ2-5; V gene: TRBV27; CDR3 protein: ASSLTGRVSETQY
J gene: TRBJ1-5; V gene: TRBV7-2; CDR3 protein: ASSAQGNSNQPQH
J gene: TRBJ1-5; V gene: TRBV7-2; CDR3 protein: ASSLDGGNSNQPQH
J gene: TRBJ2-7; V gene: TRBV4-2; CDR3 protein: ASSQATVGQGSYEQY
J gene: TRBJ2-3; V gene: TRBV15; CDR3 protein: ATSTQRASRDTQY
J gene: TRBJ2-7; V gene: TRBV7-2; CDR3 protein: ASSFQQGFIYEQY
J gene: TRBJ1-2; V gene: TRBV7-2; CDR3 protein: ASSRRGTQRDYGYT
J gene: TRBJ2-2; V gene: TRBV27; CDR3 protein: ASSLLEGTGRQTGELF
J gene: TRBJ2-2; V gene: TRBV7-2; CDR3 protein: ASSSRDRGTGELF
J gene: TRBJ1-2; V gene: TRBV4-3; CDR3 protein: ASSQEAVTGNYGYT
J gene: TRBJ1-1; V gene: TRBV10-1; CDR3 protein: ASSLRENTEAF
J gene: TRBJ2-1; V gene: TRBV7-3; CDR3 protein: ASSSSPATGYNEQF
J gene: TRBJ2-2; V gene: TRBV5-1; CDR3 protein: ASSLLAGNTGELF
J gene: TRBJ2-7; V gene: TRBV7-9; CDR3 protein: ASNFLGAYEQY
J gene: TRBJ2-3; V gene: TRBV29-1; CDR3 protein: SGCSFSADTQY
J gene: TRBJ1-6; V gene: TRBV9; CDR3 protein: ASSPGGSPLH
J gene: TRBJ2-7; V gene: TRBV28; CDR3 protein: ASSTTRSYEQY
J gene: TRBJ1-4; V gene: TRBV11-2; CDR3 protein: ASSLAGDEKLF
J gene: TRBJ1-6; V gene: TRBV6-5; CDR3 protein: ASSYSRTGDSPLH
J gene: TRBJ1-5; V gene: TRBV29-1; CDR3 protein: SVADSSLSNQPQH
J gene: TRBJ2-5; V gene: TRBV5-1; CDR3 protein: ASSLEGAVGETQY
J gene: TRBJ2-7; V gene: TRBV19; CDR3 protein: ASSTGLAGYYEQY
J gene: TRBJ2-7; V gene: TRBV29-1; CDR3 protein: SVGQPYEQY
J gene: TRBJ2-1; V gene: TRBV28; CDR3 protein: ASSLGTGSGYNEQF
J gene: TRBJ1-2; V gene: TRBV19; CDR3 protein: ASKDSKTTNYGYT
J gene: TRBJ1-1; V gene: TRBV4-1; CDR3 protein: ASSVTPNTEAF
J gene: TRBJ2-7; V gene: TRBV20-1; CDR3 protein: SAGLPYEQY
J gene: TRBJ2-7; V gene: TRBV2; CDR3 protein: AIAAGGSYEQY
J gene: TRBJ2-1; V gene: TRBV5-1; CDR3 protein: ASSPMGGPNEQF
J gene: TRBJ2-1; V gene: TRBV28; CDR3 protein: ASSFLGDREQF
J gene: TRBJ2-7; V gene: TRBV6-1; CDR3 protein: ASSEAGEAYEQY
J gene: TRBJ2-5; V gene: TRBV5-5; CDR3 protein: ASSKLGGETQY
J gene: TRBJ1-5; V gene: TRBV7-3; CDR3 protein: ASSWDRSGTQH
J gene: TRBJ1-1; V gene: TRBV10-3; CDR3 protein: ASFGGSGTEAF
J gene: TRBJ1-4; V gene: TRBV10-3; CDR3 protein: AIREGTGYEKLF
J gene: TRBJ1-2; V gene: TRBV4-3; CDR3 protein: ASSQDWGGGGYT